These T cell receptor beta chains were read from a single sample in a study of cytomegalovirus exposure and HLA in healthy donors. Measured with immunoSEQ multiplex PCR; TCRdb has only the in-frame clones, and not every one. This sample has approximately 220,000 clones, with 75% to 80% found just once. Input material: PBMCs. These receptors came from a man between 18 and 29 years old in good health and CMV-seronegative. CDR3s include the opening cysteine and the closing phenylalanine or tryptophan. Each record gives: J gene, V gene, CDR3 protein.

>TRBJ1-2|TRBV4-3
CASSQEQGLYGYTF
>TRBJ2-1|TRBV7-9
CASSLTLAGGPQFF
>TRBJ2-3|TRBV15
CATSRDLGADTQYF
>TRBJ2-3|TRBV5-1
CASSLDRTEAPDTQYF
>TRBJ2-7|TRBV5-1
CASSRDSSSYEQYF
>TRBJ2-2|TRBV19
CASSWTVDPGELFF
>TRBJ2-7|TRBV5-5
CASSFGRGQSTYEQYF
>TRBJ1-2|TRBV7-8
CASSSTGWRDYGYTF
>TRBJ2-7|TRBV29-1
CSVEGGGEQYF
>TRBJ2-5|TRBV7-3
CASSLTVGLAETQYF
>TRBJ2-6|TRBV6-1
CASSEASGSGANVLTF
>TRBJ1-3|TRBV28
CASSLGTGLSGNTIYF
>TRBJ2-2|TRBV29-1
CSVGQGVTGELFF
>TRBJ2-4|TRBV5-1
CASSLDGAKNIQYF
>TRBJ2-7|TRBV11-2
CASSLKFGPSYEQYF
>TRBJ1-1|TRBV7-8
CASKGTGNTEAFF
>TRBJ1-1|TRBV27
CASSQSQGSEAFF
>-|TRBV25-1
CATASGDRVGAYEQYF
>TRBJ1-5|TRBV11-2
CASSWGQGSNQPQHF
>TRBJ1-1|TRBV7-9
CASSLSPTEAFF
>TRBJ2-3|TRBV6-5
CASSYNRGADTQYF
>TRBJ2-5|TRBV15
CATSRSGETQYF
>TRBJ2-5|TRBV10-3
CAISGTGGGVETQYF
>TRBJ2-5|TRBV5-4
CASSLEGTQYF
>TRBJ2-7|TRBV4-3
CASRGTGSSGQYF
>TRBJ2-5|TRBV7-2
CASSPVREKETQYF
>TRBJ1-6|TRBV30
CAWSVMGGQGNSPLHF
>TRBJ2-7|TRBV7-2
CASSLVRHNEQYF
>TRBJ2-1|TRBV4-1
CASSPLGLATNEQFF
>TRBJ1-5|TRBV10-3
CAISEGRSNQPQHF
>TRBJ1-6|TRBV19
CASSIWADYNSPLHF
>TRBJ1-1|TRBV4-1
CASSQDSSGVGVTEAFF
>TRBJ1-1|TRBV18
CASSSGQGDGTEAFF
>TRBJ1-2|TRBV15
CATSRDTGGYTF
>TRBJ2-3|TRBV6-5
CASSYLGGGTDTQYF
>TRBJ2-5|TRBV10-1
CASLLRDRGQETQYF
>TRBJ2-7|TRBV15
CATSRVDIEYEQYF
>TRBJ1-4|TRBV30
CAWARGFEIENEKLFF
>TRBJ2-1|TRBV7-3
CASSLNPFLAGGPGNEQFF
>TRBJ2-4|TRBV6-5
CASSELSTGNIQYF
>TRBJ2-7|TRBV27
CASLPDRSSYEQYF
>TRBJ1-1|TRBV18
CASSPGRGPVNTEAFF
>TRBJ2-4|TRBV5-1
CASSGQGNIQYF
>TRBJ1-1|TRBV5-4
CASSSKKQGSGTEAFF
>TRBJ2-2|TRBV7-3
CASSYLTGAAGELFF
>TRBJ2-3|TRBV9
CASSVEGLAGGPGDTQYF
>TRBJ1-1|TRBV28
CASSSKELLAEAFF
>TRBJ2-2|TRBV19
CASSIDPGQGGTGELFF
>TRBJ1-1|TRBV27
CASSLNSLTEAFF
>TRBJ1-1|TRBV29-1
CSVHRGGGLNTEAFF
>TRBJ1-2|TRBV25-1
CASSDRDSSNYGYTF
>TRBJ2-2|TRBV18
CASSLARVASGELFF
>TRBJ2-7|TRBV11-2
CASKPGQVDYEQYF
>TRBJ2-1|TRBV30
CAWSVQGLWEQFF
>TRBJ2-7|TRBV30
CAWSVRDSYEQYF